The TCR beta chain under discussion was sequenced for a study of CD8 T cells in Susac syndrome. CD8+ and CD4+ blood T cells underwent TCR beta sequencing. TEMRA cells were FACS-enriched, while CD8+ and CD4+ T cells were negatively isolated. It was with random hexamers that 0.5 to 1 ug RNA was reverse transcribed. Amplification of TCR beta CDR3 across 54 Vbeta and 13 Jbeta was performed with immunoSEQ multiplex PCR. Each CDR3 protein is one row after TCRdb ran MiXCR on the immunoSEQ multiplex PCR reads. The repertoire holds about 130,000 distinct CDR3 sequences, 93% seen once, with approximately 0.3% in the top ten. With 6 bases clipped from V and 1 base from J, the junction kept 4 bases outside the gene matches. Germline loops: CDR1 PRHDT, CDR2 FYEKMQ (reference sequence). The CDR3 runs to 14 residues.

This chain links TRBV13 with TRBJ1-2; 8 bases align to TRBD1. The sequenced material came from CD8+ T cells from PBMCs. This TCR was recovered from a human donor with multiple sclerosis. CDR3 residues: CASRPGGDNYGYTF. CDR3 sequence (DNA): TGTGCCAGCAGACCAGGGGGCGATAACTATGGCTACACCTTC.